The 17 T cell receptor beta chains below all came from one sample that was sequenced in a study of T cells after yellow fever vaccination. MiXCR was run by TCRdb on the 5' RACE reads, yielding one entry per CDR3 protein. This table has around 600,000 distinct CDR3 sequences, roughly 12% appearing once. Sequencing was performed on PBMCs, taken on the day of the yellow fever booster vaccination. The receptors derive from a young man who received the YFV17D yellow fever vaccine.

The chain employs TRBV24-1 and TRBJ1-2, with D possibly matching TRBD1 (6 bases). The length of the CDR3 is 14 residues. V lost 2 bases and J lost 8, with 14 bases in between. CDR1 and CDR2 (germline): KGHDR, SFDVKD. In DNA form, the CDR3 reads TGTGCCACCAGTGATTCGGGACATGGCCGGGGCTACACCTTC. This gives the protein CATSDSGHGRGYTF.

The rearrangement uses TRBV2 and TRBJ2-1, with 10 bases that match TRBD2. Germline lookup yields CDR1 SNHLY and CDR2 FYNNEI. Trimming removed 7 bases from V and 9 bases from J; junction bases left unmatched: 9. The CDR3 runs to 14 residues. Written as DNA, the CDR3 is TGTGCCAGCAAGAAGCTAGCGGGAGTCGGTGAGCAGTTCTTC. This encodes CASKKLAGVGEQFF.

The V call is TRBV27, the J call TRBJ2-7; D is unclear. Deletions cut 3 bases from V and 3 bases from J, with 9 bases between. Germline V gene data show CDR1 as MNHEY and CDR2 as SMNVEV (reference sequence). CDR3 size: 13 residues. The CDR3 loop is CASSLAQDYEQYF. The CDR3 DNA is TGTGCCAGCAGTTTGGCTCAGGACTACGAGCAGTACTTC.

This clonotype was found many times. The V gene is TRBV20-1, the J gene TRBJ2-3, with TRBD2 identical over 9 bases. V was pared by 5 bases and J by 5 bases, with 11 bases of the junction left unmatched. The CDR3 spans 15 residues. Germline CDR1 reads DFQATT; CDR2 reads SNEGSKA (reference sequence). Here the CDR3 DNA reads TGCAGTGCTCCCCGGTGGGGAGCGGGAGGAGATACGCAGTATTTT. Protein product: CSAPRWGAGGDTQYF.

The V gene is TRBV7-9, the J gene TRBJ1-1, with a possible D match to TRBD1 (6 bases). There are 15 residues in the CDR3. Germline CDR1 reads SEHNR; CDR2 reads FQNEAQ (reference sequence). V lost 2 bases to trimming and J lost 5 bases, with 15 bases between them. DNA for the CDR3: TGTGCCAGCAGCTTACGTTCAGGGGTTTTGACTGAAGCTTTCTTT. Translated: CASSLRSGVLTEAFF.

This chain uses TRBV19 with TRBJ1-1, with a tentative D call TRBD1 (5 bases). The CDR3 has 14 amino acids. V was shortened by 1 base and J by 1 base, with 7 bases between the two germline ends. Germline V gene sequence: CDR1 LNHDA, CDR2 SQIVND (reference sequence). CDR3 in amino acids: CASSIGQPNTEAFF. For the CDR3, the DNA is TGTGCCAGTAGTATAGGACAGCCGAACACTGAAGCTTTCTTT.

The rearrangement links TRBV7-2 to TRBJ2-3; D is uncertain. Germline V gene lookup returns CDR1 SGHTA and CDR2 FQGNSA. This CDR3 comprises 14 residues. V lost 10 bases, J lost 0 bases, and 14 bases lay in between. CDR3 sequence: CAIPTSGSTDTQYF. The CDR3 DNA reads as TGTGCCATCCCAACCTCGGGTAGCACAGATACGCAGTATTTT.

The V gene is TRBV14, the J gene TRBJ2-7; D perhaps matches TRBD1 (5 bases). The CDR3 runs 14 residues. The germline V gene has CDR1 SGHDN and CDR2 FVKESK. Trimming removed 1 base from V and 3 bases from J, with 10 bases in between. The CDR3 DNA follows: TGTGCCAGCAGCCAAGCAGGGAACTTCTACGAGCAGTACTTC. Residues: CASSQAGNFYEQYF. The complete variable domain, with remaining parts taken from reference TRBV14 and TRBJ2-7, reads EAGVTQFPSHSVIEKGQTVTLRCDPISGHDNLYWYRRVMGKEIKFLLHFVKESKQDESGMPNNRFLAERTGGTYSTLKVQPAELEDSGVYFCASSQAGNFYEQYFGPGTRLTVT.

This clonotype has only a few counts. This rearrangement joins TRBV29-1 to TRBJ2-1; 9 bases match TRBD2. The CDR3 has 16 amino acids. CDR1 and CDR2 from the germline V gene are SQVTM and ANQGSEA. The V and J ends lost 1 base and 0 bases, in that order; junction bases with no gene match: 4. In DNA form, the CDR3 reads TGCAGCGTTGAAGCCCTTAGCGGGAGCTCCTACAATGAGCAGTTCTTC. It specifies CSVEALSGSSYNEQFF.

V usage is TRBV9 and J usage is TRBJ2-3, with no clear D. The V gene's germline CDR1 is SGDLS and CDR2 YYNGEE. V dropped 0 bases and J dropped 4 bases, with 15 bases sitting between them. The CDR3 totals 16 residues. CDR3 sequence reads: CASSVGPPPLPDTQYF. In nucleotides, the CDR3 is TGTGCCAGCAGCGTAGGACCCCCCCCATTACCAGATACGCAGTATTTT.

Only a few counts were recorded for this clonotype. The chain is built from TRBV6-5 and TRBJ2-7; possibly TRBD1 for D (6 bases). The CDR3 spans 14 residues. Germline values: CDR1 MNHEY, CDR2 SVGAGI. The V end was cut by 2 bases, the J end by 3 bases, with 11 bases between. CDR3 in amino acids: CASSYLGQIYEQYF. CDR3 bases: TGTGCCAGCAGTTACCTAGGACAGATCTACGAGCAGTACTTC.

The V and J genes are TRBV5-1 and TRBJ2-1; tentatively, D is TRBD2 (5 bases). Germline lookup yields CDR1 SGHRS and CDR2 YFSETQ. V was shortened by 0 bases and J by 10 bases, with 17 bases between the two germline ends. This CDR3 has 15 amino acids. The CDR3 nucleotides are TGCGCCAGCAGCTTGGGAGGATCACGGGGTAGCGAGCAGTTCTTC. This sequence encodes CASSLGGSRGSEQFF.

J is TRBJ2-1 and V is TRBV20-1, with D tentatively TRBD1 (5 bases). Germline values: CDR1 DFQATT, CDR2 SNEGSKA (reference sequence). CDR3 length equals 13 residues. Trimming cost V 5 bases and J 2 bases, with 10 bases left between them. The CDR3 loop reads CSASGPPYNEQFF. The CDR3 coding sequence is TGCAGTGCTTCAGGGCCCCCCTACAATGAGCAGTTCTTC.

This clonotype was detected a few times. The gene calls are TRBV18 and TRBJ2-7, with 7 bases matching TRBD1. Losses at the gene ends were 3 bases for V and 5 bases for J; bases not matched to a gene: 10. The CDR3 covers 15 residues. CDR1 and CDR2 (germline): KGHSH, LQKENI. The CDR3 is CASSPRDRVQNEQYF. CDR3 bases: TGTGCCAGCTCACCTCGCGACAGGGTTCAGAACGAGCAGTACTTC.

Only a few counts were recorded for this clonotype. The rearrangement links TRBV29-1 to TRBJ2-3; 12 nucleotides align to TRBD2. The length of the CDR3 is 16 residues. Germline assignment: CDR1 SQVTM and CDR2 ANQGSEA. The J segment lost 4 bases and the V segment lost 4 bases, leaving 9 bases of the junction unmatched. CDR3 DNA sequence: TGCAGCGTTGGGCCTAGCGGGAGGGCCAGGTCAGATACGCAGTATTTT. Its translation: CSVGPSGRARSDTQYF.

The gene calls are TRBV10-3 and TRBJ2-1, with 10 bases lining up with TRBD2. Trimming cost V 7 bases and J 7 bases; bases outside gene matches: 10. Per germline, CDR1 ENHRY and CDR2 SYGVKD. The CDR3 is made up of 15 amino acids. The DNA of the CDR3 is TGTGCCATCAATCCTAGCGGGAGTATGAAGAATGAGCAGTTCTTC. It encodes CAINPSGSMKNEQFF.

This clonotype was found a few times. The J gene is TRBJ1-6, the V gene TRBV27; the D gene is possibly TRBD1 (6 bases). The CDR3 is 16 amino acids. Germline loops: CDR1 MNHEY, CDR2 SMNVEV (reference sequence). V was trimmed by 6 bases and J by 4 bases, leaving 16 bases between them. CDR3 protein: CASSFGGGRYNSPLHF. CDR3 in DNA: TGTGCCAGCAGCTTTGGAGGGGGTCGATATAATTCACCCCTCCACTTT.